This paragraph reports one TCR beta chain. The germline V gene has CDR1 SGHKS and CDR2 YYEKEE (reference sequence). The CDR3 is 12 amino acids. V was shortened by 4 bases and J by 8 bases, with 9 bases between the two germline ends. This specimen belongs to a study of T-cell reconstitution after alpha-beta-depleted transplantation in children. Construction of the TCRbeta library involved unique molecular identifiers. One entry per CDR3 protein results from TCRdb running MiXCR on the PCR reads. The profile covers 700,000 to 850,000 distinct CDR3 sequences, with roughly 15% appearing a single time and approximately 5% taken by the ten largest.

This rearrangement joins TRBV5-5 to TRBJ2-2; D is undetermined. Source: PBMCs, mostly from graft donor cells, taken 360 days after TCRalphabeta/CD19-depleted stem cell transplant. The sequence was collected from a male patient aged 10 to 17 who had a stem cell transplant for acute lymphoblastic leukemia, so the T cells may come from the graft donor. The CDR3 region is CASSPSSGELFF. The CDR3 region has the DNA TGTGCCAGCAGCCCCTCTTCAGGGGAGCTGTTTTTT. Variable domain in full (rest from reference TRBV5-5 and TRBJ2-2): DAGVTQSPTHLIKTRGQQVTLRCSPISGHKSVSWYQQVLGQGPQFIFQYYEKEERGRGNFPDRFSARQFPNYSSELNVNALLLGDSALYLCASSPSSGELFFGEGSRLTVL.